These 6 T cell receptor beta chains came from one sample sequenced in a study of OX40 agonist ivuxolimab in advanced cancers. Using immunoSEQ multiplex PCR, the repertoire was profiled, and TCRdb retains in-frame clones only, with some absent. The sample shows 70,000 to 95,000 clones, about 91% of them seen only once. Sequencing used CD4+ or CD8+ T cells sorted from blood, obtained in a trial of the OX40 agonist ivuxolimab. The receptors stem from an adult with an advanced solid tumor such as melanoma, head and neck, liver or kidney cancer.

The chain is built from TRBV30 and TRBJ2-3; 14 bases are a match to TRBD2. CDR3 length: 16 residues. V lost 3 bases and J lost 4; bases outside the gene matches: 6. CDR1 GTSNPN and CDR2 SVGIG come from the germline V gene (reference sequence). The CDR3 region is CAWSKGLAGVSDTQYF. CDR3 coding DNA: TGTGCCTGGAGCAAGGGACTAGCGGGAGTGTCAGATACGCAGTATTTT.

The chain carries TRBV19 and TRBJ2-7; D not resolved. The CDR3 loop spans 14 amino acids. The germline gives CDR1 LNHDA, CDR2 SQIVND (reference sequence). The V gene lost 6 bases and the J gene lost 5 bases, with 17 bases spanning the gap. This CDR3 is CASSPTGLNDEQYF. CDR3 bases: TGTGCCAGTAGCCCCACCGGGCTAAACGACGAGCAGTACTTC.

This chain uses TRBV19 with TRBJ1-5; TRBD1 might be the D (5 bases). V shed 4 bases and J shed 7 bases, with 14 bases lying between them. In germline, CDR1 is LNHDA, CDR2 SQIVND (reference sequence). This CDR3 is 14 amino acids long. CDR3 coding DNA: TGTGCCAGTAGTAAAGGGGATTCGATCCAGCCCCAGCATTTT. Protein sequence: CASSKGDSIQPQHF.

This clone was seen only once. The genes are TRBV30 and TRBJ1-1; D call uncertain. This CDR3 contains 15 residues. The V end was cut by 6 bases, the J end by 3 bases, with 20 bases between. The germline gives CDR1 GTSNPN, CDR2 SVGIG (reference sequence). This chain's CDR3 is CACPGTGSWDTEAFF. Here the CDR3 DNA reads TGTGCCTGCCCAGGAACTGGATCTTGGGACACTGAAGCTTTCTTT.

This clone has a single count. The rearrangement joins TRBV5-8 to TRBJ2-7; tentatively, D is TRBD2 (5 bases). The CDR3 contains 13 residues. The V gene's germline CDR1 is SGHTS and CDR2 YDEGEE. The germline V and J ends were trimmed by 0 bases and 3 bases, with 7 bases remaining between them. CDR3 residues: CASSLGESYEQYF. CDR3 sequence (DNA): TGTGCCAGCAGCTTGGGGGAGAGCTACGAGCAGTACTTC.

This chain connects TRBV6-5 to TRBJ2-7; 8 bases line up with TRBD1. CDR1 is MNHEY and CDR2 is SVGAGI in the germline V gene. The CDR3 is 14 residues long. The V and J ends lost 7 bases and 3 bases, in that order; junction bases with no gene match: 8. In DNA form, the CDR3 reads TGTGCCAGCACGGTGGCAGGGGGCGTCTACGAGCAGTACTTC. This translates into CASTVAGGVYEQYF.